The 23 T cell receptor beta chains below were found in one sample sequenced in a study of blood T cell repertoires in COVID-19. This table comes from immunoSEQ multiplex PCR, and its TCRdb copy is limited to in-frame clones, with some not included. The sample has 250,000 to 300,000 clones, around four fifths seen once. The sequenced sample consisted of peripheral blood. These receptors were collected from a man aged 55 to 70 who had recovered from COVID-19.

The chain recombines TRBV3-1 (or the pseudogene TRBV3-2) with TRBJ2-7; 7 bases match TRBD2. Germline assignment: CDR1 LGHDT and CDR2 YNNKEL (reference sequence). The CDR3 contains 14 residues. Trimming removed 6 bases from V and 3 bases from J; junction bases left unmatched: 8. This chain's CDR3 is CASRDGAGDYEQYF. CDR3 sequence (DNA): TGTGCCAGCAGAGACGGGGCGGGAGACTACGAGCAGTACTTC.

CDR3 residues: CASSLGAVYGYTF. DNA for the CDR3: TGTGCCAGCAGTTTAGGGGCAGTATACGGCTACACCTTC. The chain combines TRBV12-3 or TRBV12-4 with TRBJ1-2; no definite D call. This CDR3 is 13 amino acids long. V was trimmed by 1 base and J by 8 bases, leaving 11 bases between them.

This rearrangement joins TRBV15 to TRBJ2-1, with 13 bases identical to TRBD2. Trimming cost V 5 bases and J 0 bases; bases outside gene matches: 10. This CDR3 spans 19 amino acids. The germline CDR1 and CDR2 sequences are LNHNV and YYDKDF (reference sequence). The CDR3 sequence: CATSRKRTSGGASYNEQFF. CDR3 nucleotide sequence: TGTGCCACCAGCCGAAAAAGGACTAGCGGGGGCGCCTCCTACAATGAGCAGTTCTTC.

The gene calls are TRBV20-1 and TRBJ2-7; 9 positions agree with TRBD2. Germline V lookup: CDR1 DFQATT, CDR2 SNEGSKA (reference sequence). The CDR3 runs to 15 residues. Trimming removed 3 bases from V and 4 bases from J; junction bases left unmatched: 10. The CDR3 sequence: CSASEGLAGRYEQYF. Written as DNA, the CDR3 is TGCAGTGCTAGTGAGGGTCTAGCGGGAAGGTACGAGCAGTACTTC.

This clone appeared once. The chain combines TRBV6-2 or TRBV6-3 with TRBJ2-7; D may be TRBD1 (6 bases). Germline assignment: CDR1 MNHEY and CDR2 SVGEGT. The CDR3 extends over 15 amino acids. V lost 0 bases and J 4 bases, leaving 13 bases between the germline ends. This CDR3 reads CASSYSNQGRYEQYF. The DNA of the CDR3 is TGTGCCAGCAGTTACTCGAACCAGGGGCGTTACGAGCAGTACTTC.

The chain has TRBV30 and TRBJ1-3, with no clear D. The CDR3 is 14 amino acids. Germline V gives CDR1 GTSNPN, CDR2 SVGIG (reference sequence). V gave up 0 bases and J gave up 4 bases, with 10 bases separating them. CDR3: CAWSVGARGNTIYF. DNA for the CDR3: TGTGCCTGGAGTGTGGGAGCGAGAGGAAACACCATATATTTT. Looking up the rest from reference TRBV30 and TRBJ1-3 gives the full variable domain: SQTIHQWPATLVQPVGSPLSLECTVEGTSNPNLYWYRQAAGRGLQLLFYSVGIGQISSEVPQNLSASRPQDRQFILSSKKLLLSDSGFYLCAWSVGARGNTIYFGEGSWLTVV.

The rearrangement joins TRBV7-2 to TRBJ1-3; D may be TRBD1 (6 bases). Germline V gives CDR1 SGHTA, CDR2 FQGNSA. Trimming took 5 bases from V and 3 from J, leaving 17 bases between them. The CDR3 runs to 16 residues. CDR3 sequence (DNA): TGTGCCAGCAGCCCCGGGGGGCAGGTTATTGGAAACACCATATATTTT. It yields the protein CASSPGGQVIGNTIYF.

The chain employs TRBV14 and TRBJ1-5; TRBD1 aligns across 7 bases. The CDR3 extends over 15 amino acids. Germline CDR1 and CDR2: SGHDN and FVKESK. J gave up 5 bases and V 3 bases, and 7 bases lay outside the gene matches. The CDR3 DNA is TGTGCCAGCAGCCATGTCGACAGGGACCATCAGCCCCAGCATTTT. This translates into CASSHVDRDHQPQHF.

This clone has a handful of counts. This sequence joins TRBV5-1 and TRBJ1-1; D is perhaps TRBD1 (6 bases). The CDR3 is 15 residues long. Germline loops: CDR1 SGHRS, CDR2 YFSETQ. The V and J ends lost 2 bases and 1 base respectively, with 12 bases between them. The DNA of the CDR3 is TGCGCCAGCAGCTTTGGGGACACCTCGAACACTGAAGCTTTCTTT. Amino acids: CASSFGDTSNTEAFF.

This chain links TRBV10-1 with TRBJ2-3; 14 bases are shared with TRBD2. The germline gives CDR1 WNHNN, CDR2 SYGVQD (reference sequence). The V and J ends lost 8 bases and 8 bases, in that order; junction bases with no gene match: 0. The CDR3 runs to 12 residues. The CDR3 region has the DNA TGCGCCAGCGGACTAGCGGGAGGTACGCAGTATTTT. Translation: CASGLAGGTQYF.

The V gene is TRBV28, the J gene TRBJ2-5, with 7 bases matching TRBD1. The CDR3 extends over 13 amino acids. V shed 9 bases, J shed 4 bases, and the junction held 8 bases outside the gene matches. Germline V gene sequence: CDR1 MDHEN, CDR2 SYDVKM. The CDR3 DNA is TGTGCCAGTACCCGACAGGGCGGAGAGACCCAGTACTTC. Amino acids: CASTRQGGETQYF.

The chain is built from TRBV6-5 and TRBJ1-5; 9 nucleotides match TRBD1. Per germline, CDR1 MNHEY and CDR2 SVGAGI. V trimming: 6 bases; J trimming: 7 bases; junction bases outside the gene matches: 7. The CDR3 length is 14 residues. CDR3 coding DNA: TGTGCCAGCAGCCCCGGGACAGGGTTCCAGCCCCAGCATTTT. Translation gives CASSPGTGFQPQHF.

The J gene is TRBJ2-1, the V gene TRBV12-3 or TRBV12-4; D ambiguous. CDR3 length: 13 amino acids. V was trimmed by 7 bases and J by 0 bases, leaving 7 bases between them. The CDR3 DNA reads TGTGCCAGCAAACAAAGCTCCTACAATGAGCAGTTCTTC. Translated: CASKQSSYNEQFF.

The V gene is TRBV12-5, the J gene TRBJ2-5; 9 bases are shared with TRBD2. Germline V lookup: CDR1 LGHNT, CDR2 FRNRAP. V lost 3 bases to trimming and J lost 0 bases; unmatched junction nucleotides: 8. The CDR3 is 17 amino acids. The chain's CDR3 is CASGLISLAGYQETQYF. The DNA for the CDR3 is TGTGCTAGTGGTTTAATAAGCCTAGCGGGGTACCAAGAGACCCAGTACTTC.

V usage is TRBV24-1 and J usage is TRBJ2-3; 14 bases map to TRBD2. Trimming at V came to 3 bases and at J to 4 bases, leaving 5 bases not matched to a gene. Germline V lookup: CDR1 KGHDR, CDR2 SFDVKD. The length of the CDR3 is 17 residues. For the CDR3, the DNA is TGTGCCACCAGTGATCCTGGACTAGCGGGAGGAGCAGATACGCAGTATTTT. The encoded protein is CATSDPGLAGGADTQYF.

The rearrangement links TRBV18 to TRBJ2-7, with D maybe TRBD2 (5 bases). The CDR3 covers 13 residues. The germline V and J ends were trimmed by 5 bases and 3 bases, with 11 bases remaining between them. Per the germline V gene, CDR1 is KGHSH and CDR2 is LQKENI. As DNA, the CDR3 is TGTGCCAGCTCAGGTACCGGGGTCTACGAGCAGTACTTC. It is translated as CASSGTGVYEQYF.

This clone was seen once. This chain joins TRBV4-1 and TRBJ2-7, with TRBD2 matching over 8 bases. Germline V CDR1 and CDR2: MGHRA, YSYEKL. The junction had 8 bases not matched to a gene; V was cut back by 4 bases and J by 3 bases. The CDR3 runs 15 residues. In DNA, the CDR3 is TGCGCCAGCAGCCCCACCGGGACTAGAGGCTACGAGCAGTACTTC. It codes for CASSPTGTRGYEQYF.

Only one count was recorded for this clone. V usage is TRBV3-1 (or the pseudogene TRBV3-2) and J usage is TRBJ2-5; 7 positions agree with TRBD2. The CDR3 covers 12 residues. Germline V gene lookup returns CDR1 LGHDT and CDR2 YNNKEL (reference sequence). V trimming: 8 bases; J trimming: 5 bases; junction bases outside the gene matches: 5. The CDR3 nucleotides read TGTGCCAGCCGGGAGGCCGGGGAGACCCAGTACTTC. Encoded protein: CASREAGETQYF.

The chain combines TRBV15 with TRBJ2-7; 11 nucleotides match TRBD1. The germline V gene has CDR1 LNHNV and CDR2 YYDKDF (reference sequence). Germline trimming cut 5 bases from V and 7 bases from J; bases unmatched to any gene: 7. The CDR3 contains 14 residues. The CDR3 here is CATSLRTGGGEQYF. The CDR3 coding sequence is TGTGCCACCAGCTTACGGACAGGGGGCGGGGAGCAGTACTTC.

This clone was picked up a small number of times. This rearrangement joins TRBV4-2 to TRBJ1-5; 8 nucleotides line up with TRBD1. V lost 1 base and J lost 2; bases outside the gene matches: 10. The CDR3 is made up of 18 amino acids. Germline V gene data show CDR1 as LGHNA and CDR2 as YNFKEQ. The CDR3 nucleotides read TGTGCCAGCAGCCAAGTTTCACCTCAGGGGGCTGGCAATCAGCCCCAGCATTTT. Encoded protein: CASSQVSPQGAGNQPQHF.

The gene calls are TRBV7-8 and TRBJ2-5; 14 nucleotides align to TRBD2. Germline trimming cut 5 bases from V and 5 bases from J; bases unmatched to any gene: 7. Germline V lookup: CDR1 SGHVS, CDR2 FQNEAQ. The CDR3 contains 16 residues. The CDR3 DNA follows: TGTGCCAGCAGCGTGACTAGCGGGGGGGCCTGGGAGACCCAGTACTTC. Translated, it gives CASSVTSGGAWETQYF.

The genes are TRBV27 and TRBJ2-7; 11 positions agree with TRBD2. Germline trimming cut 2 bases from V and 5 bases from J; bases unmatched to any gene: 14. In germline, CDR1 is MNHEY, CDR2 SMNVEV (reference sequence). This CDR3 region has 18 residues. CDR3 sequence (DNA): TGTGCCAGCAGTTTACTAGCGGGAGGCCAAAAGGGAATCAACGAGCAGTACTTC. Translated: CASSLLAGGQKGINEQYF.

This chain uses TRBV6-6 with TRBJ2-7, with 8 bases that match TRBD1. The germline V gene has CDR1 MNHNY and CDR2 SVGAGI (reference sequence). The CDR3 spans 14 residues. Germline trimming cut 2 bases from V and 6 bases from J; bases unmatched to any gene: 6. DNA for the CDR3: TGTGCCAGCAGTTACCAGGGGGCATCGGCCGAGCAGTACTTC. Its translation: CASSYQGASAEQYF.